A single sample is the source of the 11 T cell receptor beta chains below, sequenced in a study of control samples from healthy donors and cancer patients (dated by TCRdb to between 2020 and 2021). The library was prepared using the immunoSEQ multiplex PCR assay. As stored in TCRdb, this immuneACCESS dataset retains in-frame rearrangements with V and J assigned. A fraction of the clones does not appear; measured against another copy, unresolved V genes explain less than half of the discrepancy, and the remainder lacks a known reason. The sample table lists approximately 130,000 clones, around 87% of them with a count of one. Over 10% of the sample comes from the top ten. The sequenced material came from blood. These receptors all come from a man aged 25 to 40 in good health.

The rearrangement links TRBV12-5 to TRBJ2-7, with TRBD1 identical over 7 bases. The CDR3 contains 15 residues. Germline lookup yields CDR1 LGHNT and CDR2 FRNRAP. J was trimmed by 3 bases and V by 4 bases; bases with no gene match: 9. CDR3 DNA sequence: TGTGCTAGTGGTTCTCGGGACAGACTTAGCTACGAGCAGTACTTC. Residues: CASGSRDRLSYEQYF.

The chain joins TRBV3-1 (or the pseudogene TRBV3-2) to TRBJ1-6; TRBD1 matches at 9 bases. V lost 6 bases to trimming and J lost 13 bases; unmatched junction nucleotides: 10. Germline lookup yields CDR1 LGHDT and CDR2 YNNKEL (reference sequence). The CDR3 has 14 residues. The CDR3, as DNA: TGTGCCAGCAGTCCCCGGGACAGGGAATCTCCCCTCCACTTT. Its translation is CASSPRDRESPLHF.

The V gene is TRBV18, the J gene TRBJ2-5, with D tentatively TRBD2 (5 bases). With 0 bases removed from V and 5 bases from J, the gap between germline ends came to 16 bases. The CDR3 sequence is 16 residues long. Looked up from germline, CDR1 is KGHSH and CDR2 is LQKENI. The CDR3 region has the DNA TGTGCCAGCTCACCACCAGCTAGCCTGGTTGGGGAGACCCAGTACTTC. Translation gives CASSPPASLVGETQYF. The full variable domain, rest sourced from reference TRBV18 and TRBJ2-5, is NAGVMQNPRHLVRRRGQEARLRCSPMKGHSHVYWYRQLPEEGLKFMVYLQKENIIDESGMPKERFSAEFPKEGPSILRIQQVVRGDSAAYFCASSPPASLVGETQYFGPGTRLLVL.

The chain links TRBV21-1 to TRBJ1-2; the table's TRBD1 call for D was not verified on the DNA. TRBV21-1 counts as a pseudogene. The CDR3 length is 18 residues. The CDR3 loop is CASSTLDRGRDVVYGYTF. In DNA form, the CDR3 reads TGTGCCAGCAGCACACTCGACAGGGGGCGCGACGTAGTCTATGGCTACACCTTC.

The chain combines TRBV5-1 with TRBJ2-1; D is possibly TRBD1 (5 bases). Germline-derived CDR1 and CDR2 are SGHRS and YFSETQ. This CDR3 has 15 residues. Trimming cost V 5 bases and J 5 bases, with 17 bases left between them. Here the CDR3 DNA reads TGCGCCAGCAGATTAACAGGTTCTAATAACAATGAGCAGTTCTTC. Translated, it gives CASRLTGSNNNEQFF.

This rearrangement joins TRBV27 to TRBJ2-1; TRBD2 matches 7 bases. Germline V gene data show CDR1 as MNHEY and CDR2 as SMNVEV (reference sequence). Unmatched junction bases numbered 5, after V lost 2 bases and J lost 4 bases. The length of the CDR3 is 15 residues. CDR3 sequence: CASSLEAGLYNEQFF. For the CDR3, the DNA is TGTGCCAGCAGTTTAGAAGCGGGGCTTTACAATGAGCAGTTCTTC.

This chain connects TRBV9 to TRBJ1-6, with 7 bases aligning to TRBD1. The CDR3 extends over 14 amino acids. V lost 3 bases, J lost 7 bases, and 4 bases stayed unmatched. The germline gives CDR1 SGDLS, CDR2 YYNGEE. The CDR3 DNA follows: TGTGCCAGCAGCGCGTCGACAGGGAATTCACCCCTCCACTTT. Its translation is CASSASTGNSPLHF.

V gene TRBV5-6 combines with J gene TRBJ1-5; 7 positions match TRBD1. CDR3 length equals 15 residues. The V and J ends lost 0 bases and 2 bases, in that order; junction bases with no gene match: 2. Germline V lookup: CDR1 SGHDT, CDR2 YYEEEE. CDR3 amino acids: CASSLGQGGNQPQHF. In DNA, the CDR3 is TGTGCCAGCAGCTTGGGGCAGGGGGGCAATCAGCCCCAGCATTTT.

This clone has just one count. The chain has TRBV10-1 and TRBJ1-1; D gene ambiguous. Germline assignment: CDR1 WNHNN and CDR2 SYGVQD (reference sequence). This CDR3 spans 12 amino acids. Trimming stripped 4 bases from V and 0 bases from J, with 3 bases between. CDR3 sequence reads: CASSGMNTEAFF. CDR3 DNA sequence: TGCGCCAGCAGTGGCATGAACACTGAAGCTTTCTTT.

This rearrangement joins TRBV7-9 to TRBJ1-3, with no clear D. CDR3 length: 15 residues. Per germline, CDR1 SEHNR and CDR2 FQNEAQ (reference sequence). Deletions cut 4 bases from V and 8 bases from J, with 18 bases between. CDR3 nucleotide sequence: TGTGCCAGCAGCTCGCTCCCTCCCATGGGAGACACCATATATTTT. Translating gives CASSSLPPMGDTIYF.

This clone was observed a single time. The chain carries TRBV25-1 and TRBJ1-3; 8 positions agree with TRBD1. Per the germline V gene, CDR1 is MGHDK and CDR2 is SYGVNS. Trimming took 4 bases from V and 0 from J; bases not matched to a gene: 2. The CDR3 totals 15 residues. CDR3 DNA: TGTGCCAGCAGTGCTACAGGGGGCTCTGGAAACACCATATATTTT. As protein: CASSATGGSGNTIYF.